This T cell receptor (beta chain) was recorded in a study of human T cells and chemical hapten exposure. The wider study: Donors were sensitized with 2% DPC on the upper inner arm. Patients, a majority of them female, were diagnosed with alopecia areata, totalis or universalis. Minor volume differences among pooled libraries chiefly drove per-sample TCR yield variation.

TCRdb analysed the RACE reads with MiXCR anew, one entry per CDR3 protein. This table holds around 350,000 distinct CDR3 sequences, approximately 5% found once. Time point described: pre-sensitization, week 0. The treatment here: therapeutic diphenylcyclopropenone sensitization with weekly scalp DPC. Trimming shortened V by 6 bases and J by 4 bases, and 21 bases separated the two germline ends. CDR3 length equals 16 residues. Germline CDR1 is MNHEY and CDR2 is SVGEGT. Regarding the study as a whole: Expanded TCRs made up significantly more big CDR3 similarity clusters than controls did.

The table lists this clonotype with many counts. The target antigen is unknown. The sequence was collected from a woman in her late teens or twenties with alopecia areata. Some clones in this sample may be carry-over from other donors' samples. The J gene is TRBJ1-2, the V gene TRBV6-2 or TRBV6-3; no firm D call. Sequencing was performed on whole blood, taken in connection with sensitization to the hapten diphenylcyclopropenone (DPC). CDR3 sequence: CASSRNTMSVLYGYTF. The CDR3 DNA reads TGTGCCAGCAGCCGTAATACGATGTCGGTTCTCTATGGCTACACCTTC.